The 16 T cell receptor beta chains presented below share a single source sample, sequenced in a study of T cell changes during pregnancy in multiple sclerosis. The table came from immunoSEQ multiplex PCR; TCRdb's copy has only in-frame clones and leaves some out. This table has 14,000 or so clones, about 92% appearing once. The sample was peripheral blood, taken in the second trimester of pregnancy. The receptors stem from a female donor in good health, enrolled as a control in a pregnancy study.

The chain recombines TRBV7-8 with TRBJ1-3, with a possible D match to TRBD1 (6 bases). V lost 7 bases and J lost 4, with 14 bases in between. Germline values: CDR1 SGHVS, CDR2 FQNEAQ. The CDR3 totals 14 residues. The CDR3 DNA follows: TGTGCCAGCACCCAGCCCAGGGGAGGAAACACCATATATTTT. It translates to CASTQPRGGNTIYF.

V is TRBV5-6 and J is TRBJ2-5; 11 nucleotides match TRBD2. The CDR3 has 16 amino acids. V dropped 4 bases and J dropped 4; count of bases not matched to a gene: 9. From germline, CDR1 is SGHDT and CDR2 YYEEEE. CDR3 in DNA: TGTGCCAGCAGCGTCTTACTAGCGGGGGAAGTAGAGACCCAGTACTTC. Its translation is CASSVLLAGEVETQYF.

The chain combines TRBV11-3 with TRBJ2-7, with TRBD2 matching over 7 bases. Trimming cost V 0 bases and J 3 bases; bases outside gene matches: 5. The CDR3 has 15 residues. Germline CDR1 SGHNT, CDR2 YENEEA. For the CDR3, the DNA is TGTGCCAGCAGCTTAGACGGGGGGAGAAACTACGAGCAGTACTTC. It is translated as CASSLDGGRNYEQYF.

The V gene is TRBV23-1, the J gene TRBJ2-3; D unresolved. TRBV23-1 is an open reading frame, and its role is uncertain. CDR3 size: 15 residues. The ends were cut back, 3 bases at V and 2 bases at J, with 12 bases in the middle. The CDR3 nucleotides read TGCGCCAGCAGTCATTCCGAGAACCCCACAGATACGCAGTATTTT. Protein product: CASSHSENPTDTQYF.

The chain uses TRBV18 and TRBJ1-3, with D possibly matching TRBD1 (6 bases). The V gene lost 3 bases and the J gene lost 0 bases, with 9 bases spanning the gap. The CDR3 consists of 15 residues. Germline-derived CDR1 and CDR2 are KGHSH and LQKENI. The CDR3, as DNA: TGTGCCAGCTCACCGGGACAAATCTCTGGAAACACCATATATTTT. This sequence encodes CASSPGQISGNTIYF.

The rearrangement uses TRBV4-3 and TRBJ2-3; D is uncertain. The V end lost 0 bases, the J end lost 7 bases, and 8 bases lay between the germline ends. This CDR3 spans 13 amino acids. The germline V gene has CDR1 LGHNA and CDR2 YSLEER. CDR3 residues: CASSQEVRHTQYF. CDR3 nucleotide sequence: TGCGCCAGCAGCCAAGAAGTCAGGCATACGCAGTATTTT.

CDR3 in amino acids: CASSLAPDGGELFF. CDR3 DNA: TGTGCCAGCAGTCTAGCTCCGGACGGCGGGGAGCTGTTTTTT. The chain links TRBV6-4 to TRBJ2-2, with TRBD2 as a possible D gene (5 bases). Between the trimmed V and J ends, which lost 5 bases and 7 bases, there was a span of 14 bases. There are 14 residues in the CDR3. In germline, CDR1 is MRHNA, CDR2 SNTAGT.

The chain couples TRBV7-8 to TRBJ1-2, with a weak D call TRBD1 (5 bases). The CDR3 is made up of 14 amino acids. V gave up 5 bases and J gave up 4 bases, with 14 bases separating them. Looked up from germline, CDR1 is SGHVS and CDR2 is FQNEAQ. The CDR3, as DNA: TGTGCCAGCAGCCGCCGGGACTCGAGCTATGGCTACACCTTC. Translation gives CASSRRDSSYGYTF.

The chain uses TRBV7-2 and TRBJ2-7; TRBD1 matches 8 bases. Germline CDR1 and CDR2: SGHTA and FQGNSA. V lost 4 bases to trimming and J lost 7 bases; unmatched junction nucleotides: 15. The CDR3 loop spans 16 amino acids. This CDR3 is CASSWASGTGQGEQYF. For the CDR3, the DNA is TGTGCCAGCAGCTGGGCCTCCGGGACAGGCCAGGGGGAGCAGTACTTC. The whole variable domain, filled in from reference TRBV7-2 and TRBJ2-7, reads GAGVSQSPSNKVTEKGKDVELRCDPISGHTALYWYRQSLGQGLEFLIYFQGNSAPDKSGLPSDRFSAERTGGSVSTLTIQRTQQEDSAVYLCASSWASGTGQGEQYFGPGTRLTVT.

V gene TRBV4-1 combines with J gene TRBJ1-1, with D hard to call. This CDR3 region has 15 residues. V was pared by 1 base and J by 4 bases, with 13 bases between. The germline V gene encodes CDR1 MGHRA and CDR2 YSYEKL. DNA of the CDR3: TGCGCCAGCAGCCAAGTCGGAGGGTTGGCCACTGAAGCTTTCTTT. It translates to CASSQVGGLATEAFF.

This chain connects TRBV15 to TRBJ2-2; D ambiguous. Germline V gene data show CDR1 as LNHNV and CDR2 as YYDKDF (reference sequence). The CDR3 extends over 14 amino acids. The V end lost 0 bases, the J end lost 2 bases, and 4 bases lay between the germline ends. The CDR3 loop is CATSRDLNTGELFF. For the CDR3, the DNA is TGTGCCACCAGCAGAGATCTAAACACCGGGGAGCTGTTTTTT.

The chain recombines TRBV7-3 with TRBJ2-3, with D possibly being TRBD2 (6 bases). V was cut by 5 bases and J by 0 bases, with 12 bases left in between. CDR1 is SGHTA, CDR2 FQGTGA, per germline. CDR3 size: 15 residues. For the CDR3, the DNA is TGTGCCAGCAGCCCCCGGGGACTTAGCACAGATACGCAGTATTTT. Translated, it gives CASSPRGLSTDTQYF.

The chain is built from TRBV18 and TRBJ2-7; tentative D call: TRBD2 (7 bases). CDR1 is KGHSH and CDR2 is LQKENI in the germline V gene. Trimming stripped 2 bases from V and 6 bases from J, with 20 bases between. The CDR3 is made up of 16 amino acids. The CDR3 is CASSPGMRGRLSEQYF. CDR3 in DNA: TGTGCCAGCTCACCAGGGATGCGGGGGCGATTAAGCGAGCAGTACTTC.

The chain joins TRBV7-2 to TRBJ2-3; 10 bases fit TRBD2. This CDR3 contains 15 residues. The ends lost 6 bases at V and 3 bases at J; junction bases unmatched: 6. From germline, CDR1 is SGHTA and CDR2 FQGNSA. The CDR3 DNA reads TGTGCCAGCAGTCCGGCTAGCGGGAGTACAGATACGCAGTATTTT. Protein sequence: CASSPASGSTDTQYF.

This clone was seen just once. The CDR3 sequence: CASSPYGILNYGYTF. CDR3 DNA sequence: TGTGCCAGCAGCCCCTACGGTATCCTTAACTATGGCTACACCTTC. The V and J genes are TRBV7-3 and TRBJ1-2; D unclear. V was cut by 5 bases and J by 1 base, with 14 bases left in between. CDR3 length: 15 amino acids. CDR1 and CDR2 (germline): SGHTA, FQGTGA.

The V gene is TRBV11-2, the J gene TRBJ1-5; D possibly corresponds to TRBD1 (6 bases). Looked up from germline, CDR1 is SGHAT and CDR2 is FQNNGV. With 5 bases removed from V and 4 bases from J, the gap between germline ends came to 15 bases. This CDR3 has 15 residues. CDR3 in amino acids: CASSLQDSRNQPQHF. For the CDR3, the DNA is TGTGCCAGCAGCCTCCAGGACAGCCGAAATCAGCCCCAGCATTTT.